This record covers a single T cell receptor (beta chain). These data come from a study of blood T cell repertoires in COVID-19. Symptom resolution, clearance, or two negative PCRs marked donors in Cohort 3 as recovered. The CDR3 spans 16 residues. The V end lost 4 bases, the J end lost 0 bases, and 15 bases lay between the germline ends. CDR1 is MNHNS, CDR2 SASEGT, per germline. Measured with immunoSEQ multiplex PCR; TCRdb has only the in-frame clones, and not every one. The sample carries under 200,000 clones, over 75% recorded once. The gene calls are TRBV6-1 and TRBJ1-2, with D unclear. This receptor was taken from a woman aged 50 to 65 who had recovered from COVID-19. The sequenced sample consisted of PBMCs or T cells enriched from blood (not recorded which). CDR3 region: CASSGLTRGSNYGYTF. CDR3 in DNA: TGTGCCAGCAGTGGGCTTACGAGAGGCTCTAACTATGGCTACACCTTC.